The TCR beta chain described here comes from a study of cytomegalovirus exposure and HLA in healthy donors. Germline CDR1 is SGHAT and CDR2 is FQNNGV. V shed 1 base and J 8 bases; nucleotides not matched to a gene: 1. This CDR3 region has 13 residues. This clone occurred a few times. Its antigen is undetermined. Vbeta (60) and Jbeta (13) primers were used in the PCR. Method: immunoSEQ multiplex PCR; TCRdb's copy keeps in-frame clones and lacks some. The repertoire includes over 100,000 clones, under 85% of them detected once, and approximately 11% sits in the top ten. Overall study results and limits: Among the sequence variants, a highly shared cluster was likely an artifact of sequencing. Across donors, most TCRs were seen rarely, yet some public ones were widespread. Later analysis showed most CMV-associated TCR beta chains appearing HLA-restricted.

This clonotype was obtained from a man in his forties or fifties in good health and CMV-seropositive. Sequenced material: PBMCs. The chain is built from TRBV11-2 and TRBJ2-1; 8 nucleotides align to TRBD1. The CDR3 reads CASSLGTGYEQFF. DNA of the CDR3: TGTGCCAGCAGCTTAGGGACAGGGTATGAGCAGTTCTTC.